The rows below give T cell receptor beta chains drawn from one sample of a study of T cell responses to AZD1222 COVID-19 vaccine. Generated by immunoSEQ multiplex PCR, the TCRdb table keeps only in-frame clones and is missing some. Among approximately 100,000 clones listed, around nine tenths were seen once. Sequences were derived from peripheral blood, sampled 28 days after the second AZD1222 dose. These receptors were taken from an adult who received the AZD1222 COVID-19 vaccine. The CDR3 runs from the conserved cysteine through the conserved F or W. The order of the fields is J gene, V gene, D gene, CDR3 DNA, CDR3 protein. A D gene is named only where the DNA matches it firmly.

>TRBJ1-1|TRBV6-5|-
TGTGCCAGCAACCCTGGGGAGCTCGGGAAAACTGAAGCTTTCTTT
CASNPGELGKTEAFF
>TRBJ2-1|TRBV2|-
TGTGCCAGCAGTCCGGGACGCAGCTACAATGAGCAGTTCTTC
CASSPGRSYNEQFF
>TRBJ2-3|TRBV19|TRBD1
TGTGCCAGTAATCGGGACAGGGACACAGATACGCAGTATTTT
CASNRDRDTDTQYF
>TRBJ2-3|TRBV5-1|TRBD1
TGCGCCAGCACCTCTCCCAGACAGGGGACAGATACGCAGTATTTT
CASTSPRQGTDTQYF
>TRBJ1-1|TRBV7-9|-
TGTGCCAACCCTTGGGGGGCCAACACTGAAGCTTTCTTT
CANPWGANTEAFF
>TRBJ2-7|TRBV27|-
TGTGCCAGCACTAAGTCAGGCGGTGGTGAGCAGTACTTC
CASTKSGGGEQYF
>TRBJ2-7|TRBV2|-
TGTGCCGGGGGAGGGGGGATCTACGAGCAGTACTTC
CAGGGGIYEQYF
>TRBJ1-3|TRBV27|TRBD1
TGTGCCAGCAGTTTAAGGGGGCGCTCTGGAAACACCATATATTTT
CASSLRGRSGNTIYF
>TRBJ1-2|TRBV6-5|TRBD1
TGTGCCAGCAGCAACAGGGGAGGTGGCTACACCTTC
CASSNRGGGYTF
>TRBJ1-6|TRBV5-1|TRBD1
TGCGCCAGCAGCTTGGTACCGACAGGCAGGGGGTATTCACCCCTCCACTTT
CASSLVPTGRGYSPLHF
>TRBJ2-6|TRBV28|TRBD1
TGTGCCAGCACCCCTGGACAGGGTGGGGCCAACGTCCTGACTTTC
CASTPGQGGANVLTF
>TRBJ2-1|TRBV3-1/TRBV3-2|-
TGTGCCAGCAGCCAAGAAGCAGGCAGGGTCTCCTACAATGAGCAGTTCTTC
CASSQEAGRVSYNEQFF
>TRBJ1-5|TRBV6-5|TRBD1
TGTGCCAGCCGCGGACAGGGCTGGCAGCCCCAGCATTTT
CASRGQGWQPQHF
>TRBJ1-2|TRBV5-1|-
TGCGCCAGCAGCTTGGGTATACGCAACTATGGCTACACCTTC
CASSLGIRNYGYTF
>TRBJ2-7|TRBV5-8|-
TGTGCCAGCAGCTTGGGTTCCCCGTTCTACGAGCAGTACTTC
CASSLGSPFYEQYF
>TRBJ2-7|TRBV6-6|-
TGTGCCAGCACAGGAAAAACCTACGAGCAGTACTTC
CASTGKTYEQYF
>TRBJ1-1|TRBV5-1|TRBD1
TGCGCCAGCAGCGCTGGACAGGGCGGCACTGAAGCTTTCTTT
CASSAGQGGTEAFF
>TRBJ1-6|TRBV4-3|-
TGCGCCAGCAGCCAAGATGAGGTTGGGCGGCATAATTCACCCCTCCACTTT
CASSQDEVGRHNSPLHF
>TRBJ1-2|TRBV20-1|-
TGCAGTGCTAGTCTAATCCGGGACGGTGCTAACTATGGCTACACCTTC
CSASLIRDGANYGYTF
>TRBJ1-4|TRBV15|TRBD1
TGTGCCACCGGACAGGAGGGGGAGGAAAAACTGTTTTTT
CATGQEGEEKLFF
>TRBJ1-5|TRBV6-5|-
TGTGCCAGCAGTTACAAGGTGGGCAATCAGCCCCAGCATTTT
CASSYKVGNQPQHF
>TRBJ1-1|TRBV7-3|-
TGTGCCAGCAGCTCATACCGAGGGTATGAAGCTTTCTTT
CASSSYRGYEAFF
>TRBJ1-2|TRBV28|-
TGTGCCAGCAGCGGACAGCGCTATGGCTACACCTTC
CASSGQRYGYTF
>TRBJ1-1|TRBV12-3/TRBV12-4|TRBD1
TGTGCCAGTATTCGGACAGGGAACACTGAAGCTTTCTTT
CASIRTGNTEAFF
>TRBJ1-2|TRBV5-1|TRBD1
TGCGCCAGCCATCAGGGGGACGGCTATGGCTACACCTTC
CASHQGDGYGYTF
>TRBJ1-1|TRBV19|-
TGTGCCAGTAGTATAGGTGGGGGGCGCGTAGAAGCTTTCTTT
CASSIGGGRVEAFF
>TRBJ1-3|TRBV20-1|-
TGCAGTGCCCCCTCAGGAAACACCATATATTTT
CSAPSGNTIYF
>TRBJ1-2|TRBV19|-
TGTGCCAGTAGTAAGGGGGACGGCTACACCTTC
CASSKGDGYTF
>TRBJ2-3|TRBV6-2/TRBV6-3|TRBD1
TGTGCCAGCAGTTACTGGGACAGGGTGGTATATTTT
CASSYWDRVVYF
>TRBJ2-7|TRBV2|-
TGTGCCAGCACTGAGGCAGGGGAGGGCGAGCAGTACTTC
CASTEAGEGEQYF
>TRBJ1-3|TRBV4-2|-
TGTGCCAGCAGCCAGGATAAACCGGGACCTTTGAACTCTGGAAACACCATATATTTT
CASSQDKPGPLNSGNTIYF